The clone carrying this TCR beta chain has a count of ten or more. Via MiXCR, TCRdb re-called the 5' RACE reads, giving one row per CDR3 protein. The profile shows 20,000 to 25,000 distinct CDR3 sequences, more than 4% of them singletons. This entry belongs to a study of early T cells in non-severe SARS-CoV-2 infection. CDR1 and CDR2 (germline): SGHNT, YENEEA. CDR3 length: 14 residues. Trimming stripped 1 base from V and 5 bases from J, with 11 bases between. The TCR was taken from an adult who was a healthcare worker with PCR-confirmed SARS-CoV-2 infection or an uninfected control (not recorded which). The genes are TRBV11-3 and TRBJ2-5; the D gene is possibly TRBD1 (7 bases). Material for sequencing was whole blood. In nucleotides, the CDR3 is TGTGCCAGCAGCTTAGCAGGGGGGCAGGAGACCCAGTACTTC. This sequence encodes CASSLAGGQETQYF.